This TCR beta chain is from a study of CD8+ T cells in alopecia areata. General observations from the study: An increase in clonality over normal scalp was evident in lesional scalp, especially alopecia totalis/universalis. Tissue-resident alphabeta T cells belonging to normal skin likewise get sequenced within scalp specimens. Shared TCR sequences were less clear between patients than in mice, possibly partly from HLA diversity.

Sorting from PBMCs produced CD4+ and CD8+ T cells. Per germline, CDR1 SGHAT and CDR2 FQNNGV. The CDR3 extends over 13 amino acids. Trimming left V 5 bases short and J 9 bases short, with 14 bases between. To note about this clone: Its antigen is not known.

Reverse transcribed after extraction, RNA yielded cDNA as the sequencing template. The protocol was immunoSEQ multiplex PCR, while the TCRdb copy is restricted to in-frame clones and leaves out a portion. The repertoire holds around 150,000 clones, with roughly 60% as singletons. The J gene is TRBJ2-1, the V gene TRBV11-2; maybe TRBD2 (6 bases). The specimen was CD8+ T cells sorted from blood. The clonotype was recovered from a human donor in good health. The chain's CDR3 is CASSPPAGFEQFF. CDR3 DNA sequence: TGTGCCAGCAGCCCACCGGCGGGATTTGAGCAGTTCTTC.